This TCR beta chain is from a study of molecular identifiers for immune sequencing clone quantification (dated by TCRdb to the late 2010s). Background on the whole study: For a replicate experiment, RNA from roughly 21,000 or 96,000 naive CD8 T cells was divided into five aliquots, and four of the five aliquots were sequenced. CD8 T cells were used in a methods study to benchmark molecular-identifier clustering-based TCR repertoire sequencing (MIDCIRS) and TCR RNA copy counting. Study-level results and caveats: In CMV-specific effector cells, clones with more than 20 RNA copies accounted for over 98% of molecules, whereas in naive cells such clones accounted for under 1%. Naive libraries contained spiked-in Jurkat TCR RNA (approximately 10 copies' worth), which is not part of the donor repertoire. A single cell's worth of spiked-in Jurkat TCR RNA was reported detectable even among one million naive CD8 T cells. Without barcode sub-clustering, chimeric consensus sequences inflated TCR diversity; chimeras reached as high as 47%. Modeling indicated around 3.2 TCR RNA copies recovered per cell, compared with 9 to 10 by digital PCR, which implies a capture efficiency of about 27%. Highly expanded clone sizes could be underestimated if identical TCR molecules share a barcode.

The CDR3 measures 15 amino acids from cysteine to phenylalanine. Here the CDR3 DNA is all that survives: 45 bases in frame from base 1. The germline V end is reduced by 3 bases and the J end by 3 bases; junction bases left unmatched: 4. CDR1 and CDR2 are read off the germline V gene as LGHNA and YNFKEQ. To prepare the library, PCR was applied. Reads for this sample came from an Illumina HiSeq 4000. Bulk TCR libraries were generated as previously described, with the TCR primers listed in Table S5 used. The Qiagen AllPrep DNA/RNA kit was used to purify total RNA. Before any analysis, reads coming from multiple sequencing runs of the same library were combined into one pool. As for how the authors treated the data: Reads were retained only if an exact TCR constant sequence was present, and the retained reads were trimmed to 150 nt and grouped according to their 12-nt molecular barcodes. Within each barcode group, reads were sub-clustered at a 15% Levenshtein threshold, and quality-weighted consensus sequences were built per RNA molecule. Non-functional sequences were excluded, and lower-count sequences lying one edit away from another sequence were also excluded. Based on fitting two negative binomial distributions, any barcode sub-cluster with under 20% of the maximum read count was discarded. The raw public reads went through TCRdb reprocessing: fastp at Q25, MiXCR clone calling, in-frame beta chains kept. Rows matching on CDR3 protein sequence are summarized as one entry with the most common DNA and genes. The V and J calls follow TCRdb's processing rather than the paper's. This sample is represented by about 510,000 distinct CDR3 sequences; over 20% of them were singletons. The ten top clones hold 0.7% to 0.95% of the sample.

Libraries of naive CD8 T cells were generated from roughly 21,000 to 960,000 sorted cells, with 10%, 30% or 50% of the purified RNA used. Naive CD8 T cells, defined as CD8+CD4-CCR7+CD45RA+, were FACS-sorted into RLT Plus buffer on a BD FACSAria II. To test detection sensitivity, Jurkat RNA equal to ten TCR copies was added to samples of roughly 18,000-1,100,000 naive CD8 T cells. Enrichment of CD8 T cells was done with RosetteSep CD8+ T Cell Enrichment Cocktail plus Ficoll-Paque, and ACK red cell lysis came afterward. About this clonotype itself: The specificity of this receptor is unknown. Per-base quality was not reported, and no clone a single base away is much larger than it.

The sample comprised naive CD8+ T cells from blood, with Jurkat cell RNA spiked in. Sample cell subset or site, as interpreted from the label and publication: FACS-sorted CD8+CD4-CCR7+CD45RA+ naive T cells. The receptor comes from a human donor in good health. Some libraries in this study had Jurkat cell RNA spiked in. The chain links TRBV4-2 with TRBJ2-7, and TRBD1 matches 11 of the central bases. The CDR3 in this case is CASSQRGTGGYEQYF. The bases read TGTGCCAGCAGCCAGAGAGGGACAGGGGGCTACGAGCAGTACTTC.